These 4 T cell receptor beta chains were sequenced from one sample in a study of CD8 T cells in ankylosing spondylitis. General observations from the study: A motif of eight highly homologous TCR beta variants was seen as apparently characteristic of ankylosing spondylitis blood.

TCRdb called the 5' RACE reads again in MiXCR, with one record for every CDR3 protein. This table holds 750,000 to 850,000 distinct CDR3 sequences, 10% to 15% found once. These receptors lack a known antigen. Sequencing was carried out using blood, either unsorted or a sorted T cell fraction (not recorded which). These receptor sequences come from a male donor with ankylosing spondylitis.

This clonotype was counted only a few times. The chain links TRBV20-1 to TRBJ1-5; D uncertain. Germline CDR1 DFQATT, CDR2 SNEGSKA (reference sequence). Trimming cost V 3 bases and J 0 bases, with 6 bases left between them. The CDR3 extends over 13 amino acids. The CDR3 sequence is CSASLISNQPQHF. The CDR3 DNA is TGCAGTGCTAGTCTGATTAGCAATCAGCCCCAGCATTTT.

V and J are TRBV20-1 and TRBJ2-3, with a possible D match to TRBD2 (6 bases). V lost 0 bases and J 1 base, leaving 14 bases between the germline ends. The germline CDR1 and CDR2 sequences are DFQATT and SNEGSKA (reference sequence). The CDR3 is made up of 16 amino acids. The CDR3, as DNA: TGCAGTGCTAGAGATCCCACGAGCGGGCGCACAGATACGCAGTATTTT. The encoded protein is CSARDPTSGRTDTQYF.

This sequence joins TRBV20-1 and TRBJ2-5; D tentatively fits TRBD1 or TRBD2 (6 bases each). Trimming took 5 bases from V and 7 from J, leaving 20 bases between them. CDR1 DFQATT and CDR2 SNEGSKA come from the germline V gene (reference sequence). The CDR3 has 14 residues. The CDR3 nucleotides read TGCAGTGCTCCGGCGCGGGACACTTCTGGGACCCAGTACTTC. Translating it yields CSAPARDTSGTQYF.

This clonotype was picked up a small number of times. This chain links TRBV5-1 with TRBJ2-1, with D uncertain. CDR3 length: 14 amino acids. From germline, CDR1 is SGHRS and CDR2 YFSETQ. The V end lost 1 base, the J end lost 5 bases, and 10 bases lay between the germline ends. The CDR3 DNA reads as TGCGCCAGCAGCTTGAGTAGTGCGAACAATGAGCAGTTCTTC. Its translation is CASSLSSANNEQFF.